This entry is about one T cell receptor beta chain. The germline gives CDR1 LNHNV, CDR2 YYDKDF (reference sequence). CDR3 length equals 12 residues. Trimming took off 5 bases at V and 4 bases at J, with 9 bases between the two ends. Measured with immunoSEQ multiplex PCR; TCRdb has only the in-frame clones, and not every one. The sample has roughly 76,000 clones; around 92% are singletons. These data originate in a study of technical replicates of blood from a few donors. This sequence joins TRBV15 and TRBJ2-7, with D tentatively TRBD2 (5 bases). Specimen: T cells isolated from PBMCs. This sequence was found in a human donor in good health. Some clones in this sample may be carry-over from other donors' samples. CDR3 protein: CATSELDYEQYF. Written as DNA, the CDR3 is TGTGCCACCAGCGAACTAGATTACGAGCAGTACTTC.